This TCR beta chain was obtained from a study of T cell changes during pregnancy in multiple sclerosis. The CDR3 has 16 residues. Data came from immunoSEQ multiplex PCR; TCRdb stores just in-frame clones and leaves some out. The sample yields over 45,000 clones, around 92% seen once. The sequence derives from a female donor in good health, enrolled as a control in a pregnancy study. The specimen comprised CD4+ T cells from peripheral blood mononuclear cells, sampled in the second trimester of pregnancy. This chain connects TRBV12-2 to TRBJ2-7; TRBD1, the table's D call, was not compared with the DNA. TRBV12-2 has pseudogene status. The CDR3 nucleotides read TGTGCAAGTCGCCTACAGGTAATAGCTATGTCCTACGAGCAGTACTTC. Amino acids: CASRLQVIAMSYEQYF.